This TCR beta chain was recorded in a study of T cell clonotyping in hematopoietic cell transplantation. Study conclusions and caveats: After transplant, recipient diversity fell while pathologically expanded clonotypes grew through day 180. Graft donor and pretransplant recipient Inverse Simpson Index values predicted broader posttransplant TCR diversity. Few recipient clonotypes overlapped donors; over 95% were de novo at given depth. CD4 and CD8 repertoire contributions could not be separated without sorting.

Germline CDR1 and CDR2: SEHNR and FQNEAQ (reference sequence). The CDR3 has 13 amino acids. The germline V and J ends were trimmed by 5 bases and 3 bases, with 11 bases remaining between them. Libraries were prepared by immunoSEQ multiplex PCR; TCRdb keeps only in-frame clonotypes and omits some of them. The sample lists roughly 38,000 clones; around nine tenths were seen once. About this clone itself: Antigen unknown.

This receptor was identified in a woman between 40 and 50 years old in good health. Some clones in this sample may be carry-over from other donors' samples. The J gene is TRBJ2-7, the V gene TRBV7-9; D perhaps matches TRBD2 (5 bases). The sample was peripheral blood mononuclear cells. The CDR3: CASSAGGYYEQYF. Written as DNA, the CDR3 is TGTGCCAGCAGCGCGGGCGGGTACTACGAGCAGTACTTC.